These T cell receptor beta chains were read from a single sample in a study of cytomegalovirus exposure and HLA in healthy donors. The table came from immunoSEQ multiplex PCR; TCRdb's copy has only in-frame clones and leaves some out. The sample has about 140,000 clones, 68% seen once. The sequenced material came from PBMCs. The receptors shown here come from a man younger than 45 in good health and CMV-seropositive. CDR3s leave out the opening cysteine and the closing phenylalanine or tryptophan. Each record gives: CDR3 length, V gene, CDR3 protein.

13	TRBV4-1	ASSPLQGAWEKLF
14	TRBV5-1	ASSLDPGDMQETQY
14	TRBV15	ATSRAQNSPQSEQY
15	TRBV18	ASSPGTSGKVYNEQF
13	TRBV5-1	ASSPGGGQGDTQY
13	TRBV7-9	ASSFPARGNTEAF
13	TRBV7-9	ASSLVGQNNQPQH
12	TRBV6-5	ASSYLDSPYEQY
13	TRBV6-6	ASSYSTGLGNTIY
11	TRBV7-3	ASSFQGSGELF
12	TRBV19	ASSRTELNYGYT
17	TRBV15	ATSRGGAGGQGPSYEQY
15	TRBV11-3	ASSFGLAGVLVETQY
11	TRBV25-1	ASSERGGKPQH
13	TRBV7-3	ASSLRLAGTDTQY
17	TRBV30	AWREQGVISLGWVETQY
13	TRBV6-5	ASTSAPTGTGELF
12	TRBV5-1	ASTSGMSADTQY
12	TRBV7-2	ASSLVTSSYEQY
13	TRBV7-9	ASSSPGQGHTEAF
11	TRBV29-1	SAGQGIGETQY
13	TRBV5-1	ASSLRGGVNQPQH
13	TRBV7-3	ASSLGLAVYNEQF
12	TRBV25-1	ASSPRTTSYEQY
13	TRBV19	ASSFTGGRTYEQY
13	TRBV19	ASSNEGSDTGELF
14	TRBV10-3	AISLIGTRILFEQF
12	TRBV2	ASEAGFRNYGYT
11	TRBV28	ASRIGVYTEAF
11	TRBV7-9	SSSLGPYYEQY
11	TRBV15	ATSRQGGTEAF
11	TRBV7-7	ASSFGDQETQY
12	TRBV6-5	ASSRTGGSYEQY
12	TRBV7-8	ASSPRTDSGGYT
13	TRBV7-3	ASSPNGLADYEQY
13	TRBV2	ASSEARFATGGYT
14	TRBV6-6	ASSFYRVTNTDTQY
12	TRBV19	ATRDRPDNSPLH
18	TRBV28	ASSLGGRTGSLFIPYEQY